A single sample is the source of the 20 T cell receptor beta chains below, sequenced in a study of shared clonotypes between healthy human individuals. Libraries were prepared by immunoSEQ multiplex PCR; TCRdb keeps only in-frame clonotypes and omits some of them. This sample has hundreds of thousands of clones, with around 73% found just once. Sequencing used memory CD4+ T cells sorted from blood. Subset denoted: CD45RA-negative fraction. All receptors derive from a woman aged 25 to 39 in good health.

This rearrangement joins TRBV19 to TRBJ2-7, with 12 bases aligning to TRBD1. This CDR3 has 16 residues. CDR1 LNHDA and CDR2 SQIVND come from the germline V gene (reference sequence). V shed 3 bases and J 4 bases; nucleotides not matched to a gene: 7. As DNA, the CDR3 is TGTGCCAGTAGTATCCTCGGGACAGGGGGCGGTTACGAGCAGTACTTC. Translated, it gives CASSILGTGGGYEQYF.

The CDR3 DNA sequence: TGTGCCAGCAACCACGTTAATGAAAAACTGTTTTTT. It yields the protein CASNHVNEKLFF. This sequence joins TRBV2 and TRBJ1-4, with D unclear. CDR1 is SNHLY and CDR2 is FYNNEI in the germline V gene. V dropped 7 bases and J dropped 4 bases, with 7 bases sitting between them. There are 12 residues in the CDR3.

The V call is TRBV30, the J call TRBJ2-5; D might be TRBD2 (5 bases). V lost 3 bases, J lost 5 bases, and 19 bases lay in between. This CDR3 has 15 amino acids. Germline V CDR1 and CDR2: GTSNPN, SVGIG (reference sequence). CDR3 nucleotide sequence: TGTGCCTGGAGCCTAAGCGGCAACGAGGGCGAGACCCAGTACTTC. The encoded protein is CAWSLSGNEGETQYF.

Comments on this clone: This may be a read error: a much more frequent sequence differs by one nucleotide. This chain links TRBV2 with TRBJ1-2; D ambiguous. There are 13 residues in the CDR3. CDR1 and CDR2 (germline): SNHLY, FYNNEI. V lost 8 bases to trimming and J lost 2 bases, with 12 bases between them. The DNA for the CDR3 is TGTGCCAGCGAGGAGCGGTCCAACTATGGCTACACCTTC. Residues: CASEERSNYGYTF.

V is TRBV27 and J is TRBJ1-1, with D perhaps TRBD1 (5 bases). V was cut by 3 bases and J by 1 base, with 15 bases left in between. Germline values: CDR1 MNHEY, CDR2 SMNVEV (reference sequence). This CDR3 contains 16 residues. CDR3 in amino acids: CASSLVGFRANTEAFF. In DNA, the CDR3 is TGTGCCAGCAGTTTGGTCGGTTTCAGGGCGAACACTGAAGCTTTCTTT.

This clone has a handful of counts. V usage is TRBV6-5 and J usage is TRBJ2-1; either TRBD1 or TRBD2 may supply D (7 bases each). Germline V lookup: CDR1 MNHEY, CDR2 SVGAGI. This CDR3 has 15 residues. Deletions cut 7 bases from V and 9 bases from J, with 22 bases between. CDR3 sequence reads: CASKKGAGAGAEQFF. The CDR3 DNA is TGTGCCAGCAAAAAGGGGGCGGGAGCCGGAGCTGAGCAGTTCTTC.

This clone was seen a handful of times. The chain has TRBV7-3 and TRBJ2-1; no definite D call. V lost 1 base and J lost 4, with 11 bases in between. Looked up from germline, CDR1 is SGHTA and CDR2 is FQGTGA. The CDR3 is made up of 15 amino acids. CDR3 amino acids: CASSLSTSLYNEQFF. The CDR3 bases are TGTGCCAGCAGCTTAAGTACCAGCTTATACAATGAGCAGTTCTTC.

The chain is built from TRBV28 and TRBJ1-4; D is possibly TRBD1 (6 bases). V was shortened by 1 base and J by 5 bases, with 11 bases between the two germline ends. The CDR3 length is 15 residues. CDR1 is MDHEN, CDR2 SYDVKM, per germline. The chain's CDR3 is CASSLFFDRNEKLFF. The CDR3 nucleotides are TGTGCCAGCAGTTTATTTTTTGACAGGAATGAAAAACTGTTTTTT. The full variable domain, completed using reference TRBV28 and TRBJ1-4, is DVKVTQSSRYLVKRTGEKVFLECVQDMDHENMFWYRQDPGLGLRLIYFSYDVKMKEKGDIPEGYSVSREKKERFSLILESASTNQTSMYLCASSLFFDRNEKLFFGSGTQLSVL.

The chain joins TRBV19 to TRBJ2-7; D is unresolved. The CDR3 runs 15 residues. Germline assignment: CDR1 LNHDA and CDR2 SQIVND (reference sequence). Trimming pared 1 base from V and 1 base from J, leaving 11 bases between. CDR3 loop: CASSIGAGISYEQYF. In DNA, the CDR3 is TGTGCCAGTAGTATAGGTGCAGGAATATCCTACGAGCAGTACTTC. Full variable domain (outside the CDR3, taken from reference TRBV19 and TRBJ2-7): DGGITQSPKYLFRKEGQNVTLSCEQNLNHDAMYWYRQDPGQGLRLIYYSQIVNDFQKGDIAEGYSVSREKKESFPLTVTSAQKNPTAFYLCASSIGAGISYEQYFGPGTRLTVT.

The CDR3 sequence is CASSLEGRRYEQYF. In nucleotides, the CDR3 is TGCGCCAGCAGCTTGGAGGGTAGAAGGTACGAGCAGTACTTC. This chain links TRBV5-1 with TRBJ2-7; D is unclear. Germline V gene data show CDR1 as SGHRS and CDR2 as YFSETQ. This CDR3 is built from 14 residues. Deletions cut 0 bases from V and 4 bases from J, with 11 bases between.

The rearrangement uses TRBV7-8 and TRBJ1-5; TRBD1 is a possible D gene (5 bases). CDR3 size: 15 residues. CDR1 is SGHVS and CDR2 is FQNEAQ in the germline V gene. Trimming pared 0 bases from V and 3 bases from J, leaving 9 bases between. This CDR3 is CASSLARGVNQPQHF. The CDR3 DNA sequence: TGTGCCAGCAGCTTAGCGAGAGGGGTCAATCAGCCCCAGCATTTT. Variable domain in full (rest from reference TRBV7-8 and TRBJ1-5): GAGVSQSPRYKVAKRGQDVALRCDPISGHVSLFWYQQALGQGPEFLTYFQNEAQLDKSGLPSDRFFAERPEGSVSTLKIQRTQQEDSAVYLCASSLARGVNQPQHFGDGTRLSIL.

This sequence joins TRBV11-2 and TRBJ1-1, with D unclear. CDR1 SGHAT and CDR2 FQNNGV come from the germline V gene. CDR3 size: 12 residues. Trimming pared 5 bases from V and 7 bases from J, leaving 11 bases between. Here the CDR3 DNA reads TGTGCCAGCAGCAAGCGACGGATTGAAGCTTTCTTT. The encoded protein is CASSKRRIEAFF. The full variable domain, rest sourced from reference TRBV11-2 and TRBJ1-1, is EAGVAQSPRYKIIEKRQSVAFWCNPISGHATLYWYQQILGQGPKLLIQFQNNGVVDDSQLPKDRFSAERLKGVDSTLKIQPAKLEDSAVYLCASSKRRIEAFFGQGTRLTVV.

The V call is TRBV7-8, the J call TRBJ1-1; 8 nucleotides line up with TRBD1. V was pared by 4 bases and J by 6 bases, with 7 bases of the junction left unmatched. This CDR3 has 14 residues. Germline CDR1 is SGHVS and CDR2 is FQNEAQ. CDR3 region: CASSWGQEEAEAFF. In nucleotides, the CDR3 is TGTGCCAGCAGCTGGGGACAGGAGGAGGCTGAAGCTTTCTTT. The full variable domain, its missing parts supplied by reference TRBV7-8 and TRBJ1-1, is GAGVSQSPRYKVAKRGQDVALRCDPISGHVSLFWYQQALGQGPEFLTYFQNEAQLDKSGLPSDRFFAERPEGSVSTLKIQRTQQEDSAVYLCASSWGQEEAEAFFGQGTRLTVV.

V and J are TRBV11-2 and TRBJ2-1, with a tentative D call TRBD1 (6 bases). The V end was cut by 5 bases, the J end by 4 bases, with 12 bases between. Germline CDR1 is SGHAT and CDR2 is FQNNGV. The CDR3 runs 14 residues. The CDR3 protein is CASSPQGWYNEQFF. CDR3 DNA: TGTGCCAGCAGCCCCCAGGGGTGGTACAATGAGCAGTTCTTC.

This clone was detected a few times. The chain recombines TRBV7-2 with TRBJ1-2, with D unresolved. The CDR3 spans 13 residues. V gave up 5 bases and J gave up 8 bases, with 15 bases separating them. From germline, CDR1 is SGHTA and CDR2 FQGNSA. CDR3 region: CASSPLRGGGYTF. The CDR3 nucleotides are TGTGCCAGCAGCCCATTGCGGGGTGGCGGCTACACCTTC.

This chain joins TRBV11-3 and TRBJ2-3; D not resolved. The V end was cut by 6 bases, the J end by 6 bases, with 13 bases between. CDR1 is SGHNT and CDR2 is YENEEA in the germline V gene. CDR3 size: 13 residues. DNA for the CDR3: TGTGCCAGCAGTTTGGGGTGGCGTGATACGCAGTATTTT. Protein sequence: CASSLGWRDTQYF.

The table lists this clone with a few counts. The J gene is TRBJ1-5, the V gene TRBV19; D gene unclear. Trimming left V 2 bases short and J 2 bases short, with 10 bases between. The CDR3 contains 15 residues. From germline, CDR1 is LNHDA and CDR2 SQIVND (reference sequence). CDR3 bases: TGTGCCAGTAGTATACAGGCAGGCGGCAATCAGCCCCAGCATTTT. Translated, it gives CASSIQAGGNQPQHF.

Note on this clone: Other DNA sequences in the same sample also yield this CDR3. This rearrangement joins TRBV7-2 to TRBJ1-3; D unresolved. Germline-derived CDR1 and CDR2 are SGHTA and FQGNSA. The CDR3 extends over 14 amino acids. V was cut by 1 base and J by 0 bases, with 4 bases left in between. Here the CDR3 reads CASSLGHSGNTIYF. The CDR3 region has the DNA TGTGCCAGCAGCTTAGGACACTCTGGAAACACCATATATTTT.

V and J are TRBV15 and TRBJ2-7; a weak D match, TRBD2 (6 bases). The CDR3 consists of 15 residues. Germline V lookup: CDR1 LNHNV, CDR2 YYDKDF (reference sequence). V dropped 5 bases and J dropped 5 bases, with 19 bases sitting between them. DNA of the CDR3: TGTGCCACCAGCCGGGGCGGGATCACCTTTCACGAGCAGTACTTC. Its translation: CATSRGGITFHEQYF.

V is TRBV29-1 and J is TRBJ2-1; TRBD2 aligns across 9 bases. The CDR3 totals 15 residues. With V trimmed by 4 bases and J by 0 bases, 4 bases remained unmatched. Germline CDR1 reads SQVTM; CDR2 reads ANQGSEA. CDR3 in DNA: TGCAGCGTTGCCAGCGGGAGGAGCTCCTACAATGAGCAGTTCTTC. Translating it yields CSVASGRSSYNEQFF.